The 5 T cell receptor beta chains listed next were all sequenced from one sample in a study of cytomegalovirus exposure and HLA in healthy donors. The PCR employed 60 Vbeta primers together with 13 Jbeta primers. Generated by immunoSEQ multiplex PCR, the TCRdb table keeps only in-frame clones and is missing some. Among 200,000 to 250,000 clones listed, more than 75% were seen once. The sequencing sample was made of PBMCs. The source of these receptors is a human donor in good health.

Notes on this clone: Other DNA sequences within the sample encode an identical CDR3. The chain recombines TRBV19 with TRBJ2-3; unclear D gene. The V end was cut by 3 bases, the J end by 6 bases, with 4 bases between. CDR3 size: 11 residues. Germline CDR1 is LNHDA and CDR2 is SQIVND (reference sequence). The CDR3 here is CASSISDTQYF. DNA of the CDR3: TGTGCCAGTAGTATCTCTGATACGCAGTATTTT.

The rearrangement joins TRBV19 to TRBJ2-5; 9 bases align to TRBD1. The CDR3 runs 15 residues. Losses at the gene ends were 5 bases for V and 3 bases for J; bases not matched to a gene: 7. CDR1 LNHDA and CDR2 SQIVND come from the germline V gene (reference sequence). In DNA, the CDR3 is TGTGCCAGTAGTGTTAGAGGGACAGGGAAAGAGACCCAGTACTTC. Translating it yields CASSVRGTGKETQYF.

The rearrangement links TRBV28 to TRBJ1-5, with 7 bases lining up with TRBD1. This CDR3 is built from 13 residues. Trimming cost V 6 bases and J 7 bases; bases outside gene matches: 6. The germline V gene encodes CDR1 MDHEN and CDR2 SYDVKM. The CDR3 nucleotides are TGTGCCAGCAGCTTAGGACAGGTCCAGCCCCAGCATTTT. It translates to CASSLGQVQPQHF. The complete variable domain, with remaining parts taken from reference TRBV28 and TRBJ1-5, reads DVKVTQSSRYLVKRTGEKVFLECVQDMDHENMFWYRQDPGLGLRLIYFSYDVKMKEKGDIPEGYSVSREKKERFSLILESASTNQTSMYLCASSLGQVQPQHFGDGTRLSIL.

The DNA for the CDR3 is TGCGCCAGCAGCCAATTGGGACAGGGACGGAAATACGAGCAGTACTTC. Translation: CASSQLGQGRKYEQYF. The chain has TRBV4-1 and TRBJ2-7, with TRBD1 matching over 9 bases. V was pared by 2 bases and J by 4 bases, with 9 bases of the junction left unmatched. The germline V gene has CDR1 MGHRA and CDR2 YSYEKL. The CDR3 spans 16 residues.

This clone was detected a few times. The chain recombines TRBV5-6 with TRBJ1-4; 8 bases agree with TRBD1. The V and J ends lost 4 bases and 11 bases, in that order; junction bases with no gene match: 13. The CDR3 runs 15 residues. Germline V gives CDR1 SGHDT, CDR2 YYEEEE. As DNA, the CDR3 is TGTGCCAGCAGCCTGTCCAGGGGGCCCACGGTCAAACTGTTTTTT. Translating gives CASSLSRGPTVKLFF.